This TCR beta chain was observed in a study of shared clonotypes between healthy human individuals. Background on the study: Three CD4 naive, three CD4 memory, two CD8 naive and one CD8 memory plate were used per donor.

Each CD8 memory set brought CD45RO+ cells together with CCR7-negative CD45RA+ TemRA cells. With 2 bases clipped from V and 7 bases from J, the junction kept 7 bases outside the gene matches. Germline V gene data show CDR1 as ENHRY and CDR2 as SYGVKD. The CDR3 contains 16 residues. Findings and caveats of the study: At large depth, rarefaction still showed sorted-subset sequencing to be incomplete. The donor pool, a small one, limited the genetic and exposure-history diversity represented.

Notes on this clone: Its antigen is not identified.

Libraries were prepared by immunoSEQ multiplex PCR; TCRdb keeps only in-frame clonotypes and omits some of them. The sample records about 380,000 clones, roughly 96% being singletons. Sample: memory CD8+ T cells sorted from blood. The subset: CD45RO+ cells pooled with CCR7-negative TemRA cells. The receptor's source is a man aged 30 to 45 in good health. V usage is TRBV10-3 and J usage is TRBJ2-1; 11 positions agree with TRBD1. CDR3 DNA sequence: TGTGCCATCAGTGAGCGCAGGACAGGGGGCCAAAATGAGCAGTTCTTC. This gives the protein CAISERRTGGQNEQFF.